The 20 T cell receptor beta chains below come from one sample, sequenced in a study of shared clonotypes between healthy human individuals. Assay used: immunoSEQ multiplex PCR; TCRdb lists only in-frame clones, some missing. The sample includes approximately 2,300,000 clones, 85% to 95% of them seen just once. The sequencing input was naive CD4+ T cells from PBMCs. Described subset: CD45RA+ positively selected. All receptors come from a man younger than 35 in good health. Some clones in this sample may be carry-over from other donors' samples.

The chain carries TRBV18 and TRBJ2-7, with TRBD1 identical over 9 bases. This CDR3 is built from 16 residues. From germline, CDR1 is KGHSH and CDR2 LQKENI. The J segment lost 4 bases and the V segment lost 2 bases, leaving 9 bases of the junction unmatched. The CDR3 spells CASSPTGTGFVYEQYF. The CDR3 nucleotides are TGTGCCAGCTCACCAACCGGGACAGGGTTTGTGTACGAGCAGTACTTC.

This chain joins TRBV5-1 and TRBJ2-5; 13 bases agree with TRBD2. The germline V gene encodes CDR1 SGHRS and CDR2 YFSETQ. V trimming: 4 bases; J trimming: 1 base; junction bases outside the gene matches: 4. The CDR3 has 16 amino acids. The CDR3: CASSEGLAGIQETQYF. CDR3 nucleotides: TGCGCCAGCAGCGAGGGACTAGCGGGGATCCAAGAGACCCAGTACTTC.

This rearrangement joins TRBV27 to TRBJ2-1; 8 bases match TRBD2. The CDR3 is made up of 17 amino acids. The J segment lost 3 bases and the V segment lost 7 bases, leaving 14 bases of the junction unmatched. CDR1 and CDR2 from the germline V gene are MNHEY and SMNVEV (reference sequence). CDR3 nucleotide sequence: TGTGCCAGCACCCTAAGGGCGGGAGGTGGGTACTACAATGAGCAGTTCTTC. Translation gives CASTLRAGGGYYNEQFF.

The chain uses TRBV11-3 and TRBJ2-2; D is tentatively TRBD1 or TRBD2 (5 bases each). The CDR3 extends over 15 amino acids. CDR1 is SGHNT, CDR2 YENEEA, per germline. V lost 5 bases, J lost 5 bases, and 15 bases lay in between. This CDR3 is CASSPGAVRTGELFF. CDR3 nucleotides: TGTGCCAGCAGCCCCGGGGCAGTGAGAACCGGGGAGCTGTTTTTT. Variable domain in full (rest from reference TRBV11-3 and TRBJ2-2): EAGVVQSPRYKIIEKKQPVAFWCNPISGHNTLYWYLQNLGQGPELLIRYENEEAVDDSQLPKDRFSAERLKGVDSTLKIQPAELGDSAVYLCASSPGAVRTGELFFGEGSRLTVL.

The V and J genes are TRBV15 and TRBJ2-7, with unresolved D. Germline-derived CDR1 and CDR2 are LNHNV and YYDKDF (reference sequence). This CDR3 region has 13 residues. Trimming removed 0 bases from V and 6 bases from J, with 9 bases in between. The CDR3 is CATSREAGREQYF. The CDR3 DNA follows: TGTGCCACCAGCAGAGAGGCCGGGCGCGAGCAGTACTTC.

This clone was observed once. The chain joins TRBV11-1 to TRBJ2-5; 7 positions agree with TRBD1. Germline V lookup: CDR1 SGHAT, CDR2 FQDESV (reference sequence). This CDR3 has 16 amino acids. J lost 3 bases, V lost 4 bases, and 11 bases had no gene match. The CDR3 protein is CASSSGTARPEETQYF. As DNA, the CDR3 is TGTGCCAGCAGCTCCGGGACAGCAAGACCAGAAGAGACCCAGTACTTC.

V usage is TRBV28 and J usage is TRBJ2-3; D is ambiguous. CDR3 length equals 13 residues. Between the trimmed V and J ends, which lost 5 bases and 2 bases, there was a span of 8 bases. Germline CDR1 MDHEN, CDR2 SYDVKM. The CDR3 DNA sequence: TGTGCCAGCAGTACGGAACCCACAGATACGCAGTATTTT. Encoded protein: CASSTEPTDTQYF.

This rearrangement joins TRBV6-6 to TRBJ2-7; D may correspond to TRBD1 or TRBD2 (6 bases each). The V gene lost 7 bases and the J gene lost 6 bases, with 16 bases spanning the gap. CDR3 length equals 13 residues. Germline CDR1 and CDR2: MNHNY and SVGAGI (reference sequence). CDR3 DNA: TGTGCCAGCACCCTGAGGGGGGTTGGCGAGCAGTACTTC. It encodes CASTLRGVGEQYF.

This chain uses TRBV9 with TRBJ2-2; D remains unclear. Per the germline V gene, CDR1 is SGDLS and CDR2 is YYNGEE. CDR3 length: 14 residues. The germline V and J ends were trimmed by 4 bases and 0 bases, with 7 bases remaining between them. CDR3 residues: CASSSAANTGELFF. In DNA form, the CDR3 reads TGTGCCAGCAGCTCAGCAGCGAACACCGGGGAGCTGTTTTTT.

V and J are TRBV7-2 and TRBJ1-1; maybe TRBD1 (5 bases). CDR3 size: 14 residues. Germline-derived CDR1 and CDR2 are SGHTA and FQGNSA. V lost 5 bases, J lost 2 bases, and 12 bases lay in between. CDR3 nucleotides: TGTGCCAGCAGCCCCACGGGGGGTAACACTGAAGCTTTCTTT. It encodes CASSPTGGNTEAFF.

The CDR3, as DNA: TGTGCCAGCAGCCCCACTAGCGGAGCGATCTACGAGCAGTACTTC. This translates into CASSPTSGAIYEQYF. The chain carries TRBV7-2 and TRBJ2-7; 8 bases line up with TRBD2. This CDR3 region has 15 residues. After removal of 5 bases from V and 3 bases from J, the junction contained 9 bases not matched to a gene. Germline V CDR1 and CDR2: SGHTA, FQGNSA.

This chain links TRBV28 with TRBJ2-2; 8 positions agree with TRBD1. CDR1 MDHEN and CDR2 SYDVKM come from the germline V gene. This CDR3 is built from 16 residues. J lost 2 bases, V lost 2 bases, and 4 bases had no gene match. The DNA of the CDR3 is TGTGCCAGCAGTTTAATTGGGACAGGCAACACCGGGGAGCTGTTTTTT. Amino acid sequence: CASSLIGTGNTGELFF.

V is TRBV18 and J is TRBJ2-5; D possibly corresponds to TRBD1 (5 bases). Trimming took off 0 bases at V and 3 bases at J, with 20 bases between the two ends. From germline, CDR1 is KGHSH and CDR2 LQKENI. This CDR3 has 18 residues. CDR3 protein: CASSPPLDIRKVEETQYF. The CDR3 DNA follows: TGTGCCAGCTCACCACCTTTGGACATTCGAAAGGTGGAAGAGACCCAGTACTTC.

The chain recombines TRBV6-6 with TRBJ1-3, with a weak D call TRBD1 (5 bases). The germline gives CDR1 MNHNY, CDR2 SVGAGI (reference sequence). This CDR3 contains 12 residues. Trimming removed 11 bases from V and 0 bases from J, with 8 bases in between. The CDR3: CAGHGSGNTIYF. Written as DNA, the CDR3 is TGTGCCGGACATGGCTCTGGAAACACCATATATTTT.

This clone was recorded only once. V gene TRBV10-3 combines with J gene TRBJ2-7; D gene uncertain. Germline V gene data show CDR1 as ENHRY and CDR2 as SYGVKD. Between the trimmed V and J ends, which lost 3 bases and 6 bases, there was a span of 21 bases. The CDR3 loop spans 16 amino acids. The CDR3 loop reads CAISEFEASLLGEQYF. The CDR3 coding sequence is TGTGCCATCAGTGAATTCGAGGCTTCCCTTCTGGGCGAGCAGTACTTC.

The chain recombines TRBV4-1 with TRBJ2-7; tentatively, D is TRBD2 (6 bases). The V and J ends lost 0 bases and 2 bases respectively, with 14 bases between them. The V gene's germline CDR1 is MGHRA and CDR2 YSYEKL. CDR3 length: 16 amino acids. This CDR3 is CASSQEDGTPAYEQYF. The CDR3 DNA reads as TGCGCCAGCAGCCAAGAGGACGGGACTCCGGCCTACGAGCAGTACTTC.

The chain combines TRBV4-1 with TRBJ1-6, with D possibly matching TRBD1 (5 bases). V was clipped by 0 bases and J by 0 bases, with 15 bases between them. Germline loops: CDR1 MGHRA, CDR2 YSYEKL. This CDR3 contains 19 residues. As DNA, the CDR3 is TGCGCCAGCAGCCAAGATCCGGGGGTCACCTTCTCCTATAATTCACCCCTCCACTTT. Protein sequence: CASSQDPGVTFSYNSPLHF.

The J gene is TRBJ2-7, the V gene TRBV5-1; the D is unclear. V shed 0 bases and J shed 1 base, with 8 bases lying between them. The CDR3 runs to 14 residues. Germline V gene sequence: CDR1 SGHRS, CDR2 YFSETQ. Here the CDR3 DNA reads TGCGCCAGCAGCTTGGCCGCTGGATCCTACGAGCAGTACTTC. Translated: CASSLAAGSYEQYF.

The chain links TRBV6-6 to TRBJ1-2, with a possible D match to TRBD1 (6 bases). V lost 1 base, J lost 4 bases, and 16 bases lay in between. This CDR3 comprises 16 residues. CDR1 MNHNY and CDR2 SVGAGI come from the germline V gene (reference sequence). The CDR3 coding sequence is TGTGCCAGCAGTTACTACAGGGCCAAACCTGGCTATGGCTACACCTTC. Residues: CASSYYRAKPGYGYTF.

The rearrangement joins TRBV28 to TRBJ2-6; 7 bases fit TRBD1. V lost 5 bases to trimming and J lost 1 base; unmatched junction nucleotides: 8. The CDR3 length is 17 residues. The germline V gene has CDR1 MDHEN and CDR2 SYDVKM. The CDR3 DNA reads TGTGCCAGCAGTACCCGACAGGGTCGTTCTGGGGCCAACGTCCTGACTTTC. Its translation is CASSTRQGRSGANVLTF.